The 8 T cell receptor beta chains listed next were all sequenced from one sample in a study of blood T cell repertoires in COVID-19. This table comes from immunoSEQ multiplex PCR, and its TCRdb copy is limited to in-frame clones, with some not included. Of about 120,000 clones listed, approximately 83% are singletons. What was sequenced was peripheral blood. The source of these receptors is a woman aged 70-85 years with acute or convalescent COVID-19.

The rearrangement links TRBV11-3 to TRBJ1-3, with D possibly matching TRBD1 (5 bases). Between the trimmed V and J ends, which lost 1 base and 3 bases, there was a span of 7 bases. The CDR3 has 14 amino acids. The germline V gene encodes CDR1 SGHNT and CDR2 YENEEA. The CDR3 region is CASSLGGVGNTIYF. The DNA for the CDR3 is TGTGCCAGCAGCTTAGGGGGCGTTGGAAACACCATATATTTT.

Concerning this clone: Additional DNA sequences in this sample encode the identical CDR3. The chain couples TRBV5-1 to TRBJ2-2; 9 positions match TRBD1. V lost 0 bases and J lost 6; bases outside the gene matches: 0. Germline CDR1 is SGHRS and CDR2 is YFSETQ. This CDR3 is built from 14 residues. The CDR3 nucleotides read TGCGCCAGCAGCTTGGGACAGGGGGCCGGGGAGCTGTTTTTT. Translated: CASSLGQGAGELFF.

The chain has TRBV2 and TRBJ1-4; no clear D gene. The CDR3 extends over 14 amino acids. Germline loops: CDR1 SNHLY, CDR2 FYNNEI. V shed 7 bases and J shed 4 bases, with 13 bases lying between them. The CDR3 reads CASNLRHGNEKLFF. The CDR3 nucleotides are TGTGCCAGCAATCTGAGGCACGGTAATGAAAAACTGTTTTTT.

The chain links TRBV20-1 to TRBJ2-3, with 9 positions matching TRBD2. The CDR3 contains 17 residues. Losses at the gene ends were 3 bases for V and 1 base for J; bases not matched to a gene: 11. Per the germline V gene, CDR1 is DFQATT and CDR2 is SNEGSKA (reference sequence). CDR3 loop: CSASSSGETSGTDTQYF. Here the CDR3 DNA reads TGCAGTGCTAGTTCTAGCGGGGAGACTTCTGGCACAGATACGCAGTATTTT.

This clone was observed a single time. J is TRBJ1-2 and V is TRBV19, with D possibly matching TRBD1 (5 bases). The CDR3 has 12 amino acids. The V end was cut by 7 bases, the J end by 6 bases, with 12 bases between. Germline CDR1 reads LNHDA; CDR2 reads SQIVND (reference sequence). The CDR3, as DNA: TGTGCCAGTACCAGCGGAGGGGATGGCTACACCTTC. Translated: CASTSGGDGYTF.

The V gene is TRBV4-1, the J gene TRBJ1-4; D possibly corresponds to TRBD1 (5 bases). The CDR3 covers 17 residues. CDR1 is MGHRA and CDR2 is YSYEKL in the germline V gene. V dropped 1 base and J dropped 7 bases, with 19 bases sitting between them. CDR3 nucleotides: TGCGCCAGCAGCCAAGTTGCCTGGGGGGGGGATTTTGAAAAACTGTTTTTT. Its protein product is CASSQVAWGGDFEKLFF.

The genes are TRBV3-1 (or the pseudogene TRBV3-2) and TRBJ2-1, with 7 bases lining up with TRBD2. Germline CDR1 is LGHDT and CDR2 is YNNKEL (reference sequence). This CDR3 spans 15 amino acids. Germline trimming cut 4 bases from V and 2 bases from J; bases unmatched to any gene: 5. In DNA form, the CDR3 reads TGTGCCAGCAGCCCCAGCGGGGAAGCCTACAATGAGCAGTTCTTC. It yields the protein CASSPSGEAYNEQFF.

The rearrangement joins TRBV20-1 to TRBJ2-7; D is possibly TRBD2 (7 bases). Germline CDR1 and CDR2: DFQATT and SNEGSKA (reference sequence). The CDR3 totals 13 residues. V gave up 3 bases and J gave up 3 bases, with 12 bases separating them. The CDR3 DNA reads TGCAGTGCTAGTCGGGGAGGGGGCTACGAGCAGTACTTC. It yields the protein CSASRGGGYEQYF.